Listed here are 31 T cell receptor beta chains from one sample, sequenced in a study of OX40 agonist ivuxolimab in advanced cancers. Libraries came from the immunoSEQ multiplex PCR assay. In its TCRdb copy, this immuneACCESS table keeps in-frame sequences only and misses some clones. Where compared with another copy, unresolved V genes explain less than half of these, and the others have no known cause. Here the sample has fewer than 60,000 clones; 87% occur a single time. Approximately 1.8% of the sample lies in the top ten. The sequences come from CD4+ or CD8+ T cells sorted from blood, collected in a trial of the OX40 agonist ivuxolimab. Receptor source: an adult with an advanced solid tumor such as melanoma, head and neck, liver or kidney cancer.

Written as DNA, the CDR3 is TGTGCCAGCAGTCTACATCGCCAGGGATTGGGCAATCAGCCCCAGCATTTT. Amino acid sequence: CASSLHRQGLGNQPQHF. This chain connects TRBV27 to TRBJ1-5; perhaps TRBD1 as D (5 bases). Deletions cut 5 bases from V and 2 bases from J, with 19 bases between. The CDR3 totals 17 residues. Germline V CDR1 and CDR2: MNHEY, SMNVEV (reference sequence).

The rearrangement links TRBV4-3 to TRBJ2-5; D unresolved. Germline V CDR1 and CDR2: LGHNA, YSLEER. V lost 1 base and J lost 4, with 7 bases in between. There are 13 residues in the CDR3. CDR3 residues: CASSQAIGETQYF. CDR3 nucleotide sequence: TGCGCCAGCAGCCAAGCCATAGGAGAGACCCAGTACTTC.

The rearrangement joins TRBV7-9 to TRBJ2-5; possible D gene TRBD1, 5 bases. V dropped 6 bases and J dropped 5 bases, with 16 bases sitting between them. Germline V gene lookup returns CDR1 SEHNR and CDR2 FQNEAQ (reference sequence). The CDR3 runs to 14 residues. CDR3 amino acids: CASRQGDGEETQYF. Here the CDR3 DNA reads TGTGCCAGCAGGCAGGGTGATGGAGAGGAGACCCAGTACTTC.

The rearrangement uses TRBV5-1 and TRBJ2-3; D is perhaps TRBD1 or TRBD2 (5 bases each). The CDR3 totals 16 residues. Germline V CDR1 and CDR2: SGHRS, YFSETQ. V dropped 0 bases and J dropped 2 bases, with 13 bases sitting between them. The CDR3 nucleotides are TGCGCCAGCAGCTTGGGGTCCGGGGCTCTCACAGATACGCAGTATTTT. It codes for CASSLGSGALTDTQYF.

This clone has just a few counts. This chain joins TRBV19 and TRBJ2-1; 9 nucleotides line up with TRBD2. V lost 3 bases to trimming and J lost 8 bases; unmatched junction nucleotides: 11. This CDR3 spans 16 amino acids. Per the germline V gene, CDR1 is LNHDA and CDR2 is SQIVND (reference sequence). This chain's CDR3 is CASSISSGRSPHEQFF. CDR3 coding DNA: TGTGCCAGTAGTATTAGCAGCGGGAGGTCTCCCCATGAGCAGTTCTTC.

The table lists this clone with a count of one. The chain carries TRBV27 and TRBJ1-4, with TRBD1 identical over 11 bases. V dropped 9 bases and J dropped 3; count of bases not matched to a gene: 6. Germline V gene sequence: CDR1 MNHEY, CDR2 SMNVEV (reference sequence). This CDR3 comprises 15 residues. CDR3 sequence: CASGDRGFANEKLFF. As DNA, the CDR3 is TGTGCCAGTGGGGACAGGGGGTTTGCTAATGAAAAACTGTTTTTT.

The chain carries TRBV30 and TRBJ1-5; possibly TRBD1 for D (5 bases). The CDR3 covers 14 residues. Trimming removed 2 bases from V and 2 bases from J, with 10 bases in between. CDR1 GTSNPN and CDR2 SVGIG come from the germline V gene (reference sequence). CDR3 bases: TGTGCCTGGAGTTTGGGGGTTCGCAATCAGCCCCAGCATTTT. Protein product: CAWSLGVRNQPQHF. Supplemented by reference TRBV30 and TRBJ1-5, the full variable domain reads SQTIHQWPATLVQPVGSPLSLECTVEGTSNPNLYWYRQAAGRGLQLLFYSVGIGQISSEVPQNLSASRPQDRQFILSSKKLLLSDSGFYLCAWSLGVRNQPQHFGDGTRLSIL.

The chain links TRBV28 to TRBJ1-3, with D possibly matching TRBD1 (6 bases). The CDR3 has 13 residues. Trimming left V 5 bases short and J 5 bases short, with 10 bases between. Germline V gives CDR1 MDHEN, CDR2 SYDVKM. This chain's CDR3 is CASSTGFRNTIYF. The CDR3 bases are TGTGCCAGCAGTACAGGGTTTCGAAACACCATATATTTT. The variable domain in full, completed from reference TRBV28 and TRBJ1-3, reads DVKVTQSSRYLVKRTGEKVFLECVQDMDHENMFWYRQDPGLGLRLIYFSYDVKMKEKGDIPEGYSVSREKKERFSLILESASTNQTSMYLCASSTGFRNTIYFGEGSWLTVV.

The chain uses TRBV19 and TRBJ1-5; D is possibly TRBD1 (6 bases). The CDR3 sequence is 18 residues long. CDR1 LNHDA and CDR2 SQIVND come from the germline V gene (reference sequence). The V end lost 4 bases, the J end lost 3 bases, and 22 bases lay between the germline ends. DNA for the CDR3: TGTGCCAGTAGTACCGGACAGAACTCCCGAAAGCTCAATCAGCCCCAGCATTTT. Translation gives CASSTGQNSRKLNQPQHF. The variable domain in full, with the rest retrieved from reference TRBV19 and TRBJ1-5, is DGGITQSPKYLFRKEGQNVTLSCEQNLNHDAMYWYRQDPGQGLRLIYYSQIVNDFQKGDIAEGYSVSREKKESFPLTVTSAQKNPTAFYLCASSTGQNSRKLNQPQHFGDGTRLSIL.

V and J are TRBV19 and TRBJ2-3; possibly TRBD1 for D (6 bases). Germline V gene data show CDR1 as LNHDA and CDR2 as SQIVND (reference sequence). Trimming left V 5 bases short and J 2 bases short, with 29 bases between. CDR3 length: 20 residues. CDR3 region: CASSLRRQGSPVTITDTQYF. The CDR3 DNA follows: TGTGCCAGTAGTCTAAGACGGCAGGGGTCCCCCGTTACGATCACAGATACGCAGTATTTT. Together with reference TRBV19 and TRBJ2-3, the CDR3 gives the full variable domain: DGGITQSPKYLFRKEGQNVTLSCEQNLNHDAMYWYRQDPGQGLRLIYYSQIVNDFQKGDIAEGYSVSREKKESFPLTVTSAQKNPTAFYLCASSLRRQGSPVTITDTQYFGPGTRLTVL.

V usage is TRBV5-6 and J usage is TRBJ1-5; D possibly corresponds to TRBD1 (5 bases). CDR1 and CDR2 from the germline V gene are SGHDT and YYEEEE. The CDR3 sequence is 15 residues long. V lost 1 base and J 3 bases, leaving 11 bases between the germline ends. The DNA for the CDR3 is TGTGCCAGCAGCTTGTATTCAGGGCCCAATCAGCCCCAGCATTTT. Amino acids: CASSLYSGPNQPQHF.

The chain links TRBV7-2 to TRBJ2-2; TRBD2 is a possible D gene (6 bases). Trimming stripped 2 bases from V and 2 bases from J, with 15 bases between. The length of the CDR3 is 17 residues. CDR1 and CDR2 from the germline V gene are SGHTA and FQGNSA. CDR3 protein: CASSLWSAGRNTGELFF. In nucleotides, the CDR3 is TGTGCCAGCAGCTTATGGTCCGCGGGGAGAAACACCGGGGAGCTGTTTTTT.

For this clone: In the same sample, other DNA sequences code for this CDR3. The rearrangement joins TRBV2 to TRBJ2-7, with D hard to call. Germline-derived CDR1 and CDR2 are SNHLY and FYNNEI. This CDR3 contains 11 residues. The V gene lost 6 bases and the J gene lost 3 bases, with 6 bases spanning the gap. DNA of the CDR3: TGTGCCAGCAGCCCAAACTACGAGCAGTACTTC. Amino acids: CASSPNYEQYF. Using reference TRBV2 and TRBJ2-7 for the parts outside the CDR3, the full variable domain is EPEVTQTPSHQVTQMGQEVILRCVPISNHLYFYWYRQILGQKVEFLVSFYNNEISEKSEIFDDQFSVERPDGSNFTLKIRSTKLEDSAMYFCASSPNYEQYFGPGTRLTVT.

This sequence joins TRBV19 and TRBJ2-1, with D possibly being TRBD2 (6 bases). The V and J ends lost 7 bases and 5 bases respectively, with 21 bases between them. CDR1 and CDR2 from the germline V gene are LNHDA and SQIVND (reference sequence). This CDR3 has 16 residues. For the CDR3, the DNA is TGTGCCAGTAACGAAGGGTGGGGGGAGACAAACAATGAGCAGTTCTTC. It is translated as CASNEGWGETNNEQFF.

This sequence joins TRBV19 and TRBJ1-1; D uncertain. The CDR3 runs to 13 residues. CDR1 LNHDA and CDR2 SQIVND come from the germline V gene (reference sequence). Trimming took off 1 base at V and 2 bases at J, with 5 bases between the two ends. The CDR3 protein is CASSIGSNTEAFF. For the CDR3, the DNA is TGTGCCAGTAGTATAGGAAGCAACACTGAAGCTTTCTTT.

The chain links TRBV5-1 to TRBJ2-5, with TRBD2 matching over 7 bases. The V and J ends lost 2 bases and 2 bases, in that order; junction bases with no gene match: 3. Germline CDR1 and CDR2: SGHRS and YFSETQ. This CDR3 region has 14 residues. The CDR3 loop is CASSLEGGQETQYF. CDR3 DNA: TGCGCCAGCAGCTTAGAGGGAGGGCAAGAGACCCAGTACTTC. The full variable domain, with the rest looked up from reference TRBV5-1 and TRBJ2-5, is KAGVTQTPRYLIKTRGQQVTLSCSPISGHRSVSWYQQTPGQGLQFLFEYFSETQRNKGNFPGRFSGRQFSNSRSEMNVSTLELGDSALYLCASSLEGGQETQYFGPGTRLLVL.

The chain couples TRBV10-2 to TRBJ1-5; tentative D call: TRBD1 (6 bases). The length of the CDR3 is 13 residues. V lost 8 bases and J lost 6, with 14 bases in between. Germline V lookup: CDR1 WSHSY, CDR2 SAAADI. CDR3 DNA: TGCGCCAGCCGGAAGGGGGATGTTCAGCCCCAGCATTTT. Its protein product is CASRKGDVQPQHF.

This sequence joins TRBV28 and TRBJ1-4, with 8 bases aligning to TRBD1. The V and J ends lost 4 bases and 4 bases, in that order; junction bases with no gene match: 8. The CDR3 covers 16 residues. Germline CDR1 MDHEN, CDR2 SYDVKM. The CDR3 spells CASSSLGQGHNEKLFF. CDR3 DNA sequence: TGTGCCAGCAGTTCCCTCGGACAGGGTCATAATGAAAAACTGTTTTTT.

The chain combines TRBV6-1 with TRBJ2-1; a weak D match, TRBD1 (6 bases). Germline CDR1 and CDR2: MNHNS and SASEGT. Trimming removed 1 base at V and 7 bases at J, with 14 bases between. This CDR3 contains 15 residues. The CDR3 reads CASSEVSGAKNEQFF. CDR3 nucleotide sequence: TGTGCCAGCAGTGAAGTATCAGGGGCCAAAAATGAGCAGTTCTTC.

The chain carries TRBV6-1 and TRBJ2-3; D gene unclear. The germline V gene encodes CDR1 MNHNS and CDR2 SASEGT. This CDR3 region has 12 residues. Between the trimmed V and J ends, which lost 1 base and 5 bases, there was a span of 4 bases. In DNA form, the CDR3 reads TGTGCCAGCAGTGAAGTGGGAGATACGCAGTATTTT. It yields the protein CASSEVGDTQYF.

The chain joins TRBV19 to TRBJ2-3; 10 nucleotides agree with TRBD2. Germline V gives CDR1 LNHDA, CDR2 SQIVND (reference sequence). The CDR3 is made up of 15 amino acids. The V and J ends lost 8 bases and 7 bases, in that order; junction bases with no gene match: 12. The CDR3 here is CASQSYGSGRYTQYF. The CDR3 nucleotides are TGTGCCAGTCAATCATACGGTAGCGGGAGGTATACGCAGTATTTT.

The J gene is TRBJ2-4, the V gene TRBV15; 9 nucleotides match TRBD1. V dropped 5 bases and J dropped 5; count of bases not matched to a gene: 10. Germline-derived CDR1 and CDR2 are LNHNV and YYDKDF (reference sequence). The CDR3 has 16 amino acids. The CDR3, as DNA: TGTGCCACCAGCTTCCGGGACAGGGTCGTCCAAAACATTCAGTACTTC. This encodes CATSFRDRVVQNIQYF.

As for this clone: The same CDR3 arises from other DNA sequences in this sample as well. This chain links TRBV6-6 with TRBJ1-3; tentative D call: TRBD1 (5 bases). This CDR3 is built from 14 residues. Germline-derived CDR1 and CDR2 are MNHNY and SVGAGI (reference sequence). Trimming took 5 bases from V and 0 from J, leaving 8 bases between them. The CDR3 is CASSPQGSGNTIYF. In DNA, the CDR3 is TGTGCCAGCAGTCCGCAGGGCTCTGGAAACACCATATATTTT.

The V gene is TRBV27, the J gene TRBJ2-2; weak D call: TRBD2 (6 bases). This CDR3 region has 16 residues. Between the trimmed V and J ends, which lost 6 bases and 6 bases, there was a span of 20 bases. Germline loops: CDR1 MNHEY, CDR2 SMNVEV (reference sequence). CDR3 region: CASSYRGWRGSGELFF. The CDR3 coding sequence is TGTGCCAGCAGCTATCGGGGGTGGCGAGGTTCCGGGGAGCTGTTTTTT.

This rearrangement joins TRBV11-2 to TRBJ1-1; 7 nucleotides agree with TRBD1. After removal of 5 bases from V and 9 bases from J, the junction contained 6 bases not matched to a gene. Germline V lookup: CDR1 SGHAT, CDR2 FQNNGV. The CDR3 consists of 12 residues. The CDR3 sequence: CASSMDRLKAFF. The DNA of the CDR3 is TGTGCCAGCAGCATGGACAGGTTGAAAGCTTTCTTT.

The chain has TRBV7-2 and TRBJ1-1; TRBD1 is a possible D gene (6 bases). From germline, CDR1 is SGHTA and CDR2 FQGNSA. Trimming took 3 bases from V and 0 from J, leaving 11 bases between them. The CDR3 loop spans 15 amino acids. CDR3 in DNA: TGTGCCAGCAGCTTGGGGGCTCCTATGAACACTGAAGCTTTCTTT. This codes for CASSLGAPMNTEAFF.

The CDR3 region is CASSLGGGRAAEQYF. CDR3 sequence (DNA): TGTGCCAGCAGCTTAGGGGGCGGGAGGGCGGCTGAGCAGTACTTC. The V gene is TRBV7-2, the J gene TRBJ2-7; 9 bases are a match to TRBD2. Germline V CDR1 and CDR2: SGHTA, FQGNSA. V was clipped by 1 base and J by 7 bases; unmatched bases: 8. This CDR3 comprises 15 residues.

This chain connects TRBV7-6 to TRBJ2-7, with 10 bases matching TRBD2. The CDR3 extends over 15 amino acids. V was clipped by 4 bases and J by 6 bases; unmatched bases: 9. Per germline, CDR1 SGHVS and CDR2 FNYEAQ. CDR3 DNA: TGTGCCAGCAGCTCCTGGACTAGCGGCCCGGGCGAGCAGTACTTC. Translation: CASSSWTSGPGEQYF.

The chain employs TRBV6-6 and TRBJ2-7; TRBD1 agrees at 10 bases. This CDR3 comprises 15 residues. The ends lost 4 bases at V and 2 bases at J; junction bases unmatched: 5. The germline CDR1 and CDR2 sequences are MNHNY and SVGAGI (reference sequence). The CDR3 protein is CASSSGDRGPYEQYF. In nucleotides, the CDR3 is TGTGCCAGCAGTTCCGGGGACAGGGGTCCCTACGAGCAGTACTTC.

This clone was detected only a few times. DNA of the CDR3: TGTGCCGCATTCAGGACTAGCGGGAGACGTGAGCAGTTCTTC. Protein: CAAFRTSGRREQFF. The rearrangement links TRBV7-9 to TRBJ2-1; TRBD2 matches at 13 bases. Germline trimming cut 11 bases from V and 9 bases from J; bases unmatched to any gene: 10. Germline CDR1 SEHNR, CDR2 FQNEAQ (reference sequence). The CDR3 runs to 14 residues.

A single count supports this clone. This chain links TRBV2 with TRBJ2-3, with 11 positions matching TRBD2. Germline V gene lookup returns CDR1 SNHLY and CDR2 FYNNEI. The CDR3 covers 15 residues. V lost 4 bases, J lost 8 bases, and 8 bases stayed unmatched. The CDR3 DNA sequence: TGTGCCAGCAGTGGTACTAGCGGGGGCTCCGTTACGCAGTATTTT. It is translated as CASSGTSGGSVTQYF.